The TCR beta chain under discussion was sequenced for a study of blood T cell repertoires in COVID-19. Study as a whole: Sources were T cells, B-cell-depleted T cells, or PBMCs; the material itself was cDNA or gDNA.

Clones were sequenced by immunoSEQ multiplex PCR, and TCRdb holds only the in-frame ones, with some missing. Altogether under 400,000 clones are present, 90% being singletons, with the ten largest covering about 6.8%. The CDR3 is 15 amino acids. Germline assignment: CDR1 MNHEY and CDR2 SVGEGT. V lost 2 bases to trimming and J lost 0 bases, with 10 bases between them. The sequenced sample consisted of peripheral blood. The V gene is TRBV6-2 or TRBV6-3, the J gene TRBJ1-2; weak D call: TRBD1 (6 bases). This TCR was recovered from a man aged 18 to 29 with active or convalescent COVID-19. Written as DNA, the CDR3 is TGTGCCAGCAGTTACGGACAGCCTTCTAACTATGGCTACACCTTC. It translates to CASSYGQPSNYGYTF.